This T cell receptor (beta chain) is from a study of beta chain features in type 1 diabetes. Study background: Cell yields, gender and age were comparable in patients and healthy donors.

This clone was seen a handful of times. Its specificity is not known. Germline V lookup: CDR1 KGHSH, CDR2 LQKENI. The length of the CDR3 is 14 residues. Trimming took 3 bases from V and 6 from J, leaving 12 bases between them. Reverse transcribing all isolated RNA meant expressed TCRB transcripts were sequenced. The method was immunoSEQ multiplex PCR; TCRdb's version includes in-frame clones alone and lacks a portion of them. The sample has hundreds of thousands of clones, roughly an eighth seen once; the top ten hold 0.015% to 0.02%. Study observations and caveats: In type 1 diabetes patients, VDJ junctions had fewer insertions; deletions at these junctions were more frequent. There was a moderate but significant shortening of TCRB CDR3s in all four CD4+ subsets of Type 1 diabetes patients. Within patients, naive, central memory and Treg TCRB repertoires seemed more similar than within healthy donors. There was a possibility that cDNA sequencing over-represented cells with high TCR expression.

The TCR was taken from a young man with type 1 diabetes. The chain joins TRBV18 to TRBJ2-1, with a weak D call TRBD2 (6 bases). Sequenced input: naive CD4+ T cells from blood. CDR3 sequence (DNA): TGTGCCAGCTCACCCCTTAGCGGAGCCAATGAGCAGTTCTTC. Protein: CASSPLSGANEQFF. The full variable domain, its missing parts supplied by reference TRBV18 and TRBJ2-1, is NAGVMQNPRHLVRRRGQEARLRCSPMKGHSHVYWYRQLPEEGLKFMVYLQKENIIDESGMPKERFSAEFPKEGPSILRIQQVVRGDSAAYFCASSPLSGANEQFFGPGTRLTVL.